This paragraph reports one TCR beta chain. Its antigen is unknown. Per-base qualities were not stored, and no clone one base away is much larger. TCR libraries were generated with the immunoSEQ multiplex PCR assay, using TCR-beta and/or TCR-alpha/delta assays for each sample. Amplified TCR libraries were sequenced on the Illumina high-throughput platform. For the original study's pipeline: Clustering and dimensionality reduction relied on pairwise TCRdist distances among GMM-specific receptors from T cells that were either sorted ex vivo or expanded in vitro. Each clinical repertoire was scored by mean NN-distance, the average TCRdist to the nearest 10% of tetramer-positive reference sequences. GEM TCR motif frequency was calculated as the fraction of unique TCRs that matched known GEM sequences by V/J usage and CDR3 length. Linear discriminant analysis with leave-one-out cross-validation, implemented in scikit-learn, was used to classify active tuberculosis. In its TCRdb copy, this immuneACCESS table keeps in-frame sequences only and misses some clones. Where compared with another copy, unresolved V genes explain less than half of these, and the others have no known cause. V and J calls and clone size are as listed in that table; D and trimming were resolved from the DNA. This sample lists 20,000 to 25,000 clones; approximately 97% were detected once. Clones ranked in the top ten supply more than 5.5% of the sample.

These data are taken from a study of T cells in tuberculosis (dated by TCRdb to 2016 to 2019). Study-wide context: The study combined CD1B tetramers and high-throughput TCR immunosequencing to characterize T cells specific for the mycobacterial lipid antigen glucose monomycolate (GMM). A South African clinical cohort compared IGRA-negative adolescents, IGRA-positive adolescents with latent tuberculosis and adults with active tuberculosis, approximately ten per group.

At study entry, adolescents were screened for latent tuberculosis infection by tuberculin skin test and QuantiFERON-TB GOLD In-Tube IGRA. Unsorted cryopreserved PBMC were immunosequenced, covering on average approximately 98,000 T cells per clinical donor. Eleven high schools in the Worcester region of the Western Cape, South Africa, served as enrollment sites for adolescents aged 12 to 18 years. Approximately 10 adolescents infected with M. tuberculosis and around ten uninfected adolescents were chosen and matched for age and sex. PBMC from adolescents were isolated by density centrifugation from freshly drawn heparinized blood and then cryopreserved. Paper-wide results and their limitations: Compared with IGRA-negative controls, TCR-alpha repertoires from active tuberculosis had smaller mean NN-distances to GMM-specific TCRs, which suggests that these TCRs underwent clonal expansion. With the diverse GMM-specific repertoire as input, a classifier achieved around 90% accuracy (AUROC about 0.9), whereas GEM motif frequencies as input gave around 70% accuracy. Clinical samples were chosen by availability of cryopreserved specimens, and active tuberculosis cases were adults while controls were adolescents. The smaller NN-distances were partly driven by shorter CDR3-alpha lengths in active tuberculosis patients, and the difference for TCR-beta did not reach statistical significance.

The germline V gene encodes CDR1 MNHEY and CDR2 SMNVEV (reference sequence). V was cut back by 8 bases and J by 9 bases, leaving a gap of 20 bases between them. The CDR3 has 14 amino acids, counting the end cysteine and phenylalanine. CDR3 DNA is the only sequence kept; it has 42 bases, read in frame from the first base. Recombination joined TRBV27 with TRBJ2-1, with the D gene uncertain. This sequence originates from a donor aged 10-35 years with latent tuberculosis or without tuberculosis infection. Sequencing was done on a sample of PBMCs. CDR3 region: CASASDAGSAEQFF. The nucleotide sequence is TGTGCCAGCGCAAGTGACGCCGGGTCGGCTGAGCAGTTCTTC.